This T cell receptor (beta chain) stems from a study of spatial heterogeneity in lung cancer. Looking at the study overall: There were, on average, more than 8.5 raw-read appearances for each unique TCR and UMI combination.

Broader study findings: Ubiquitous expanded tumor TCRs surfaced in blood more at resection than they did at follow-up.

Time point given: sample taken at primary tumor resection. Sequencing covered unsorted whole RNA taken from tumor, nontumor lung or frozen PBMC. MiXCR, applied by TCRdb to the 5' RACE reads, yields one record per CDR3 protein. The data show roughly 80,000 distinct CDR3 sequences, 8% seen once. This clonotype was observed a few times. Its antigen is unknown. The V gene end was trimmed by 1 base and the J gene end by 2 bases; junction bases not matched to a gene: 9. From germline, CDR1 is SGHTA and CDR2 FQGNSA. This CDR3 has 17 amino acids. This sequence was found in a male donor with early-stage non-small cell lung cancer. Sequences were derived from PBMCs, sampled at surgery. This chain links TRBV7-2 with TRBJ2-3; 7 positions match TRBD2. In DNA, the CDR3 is TGTGCCAGCAGCTTAGATCTCTCCGCGGGAGTCACAGATACGCAGTATTTT. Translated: CASSLDLSAGVTDTQYF.